This T cell receptor beta chain was documented in a study of regulatory T cells in long-lasting Graves disease. Study-level points and caveats: It was in persistent disease that TRBV28, TRBJ1-2 and TRBJ2-5 were favored.

V lost 7 bases and J lost 0, with 13 bases in between. There are 15 residues in the CDR3. CDR1 is SGHAT and CDR2 is FQNNGV in the germline V gene. HTBI primers from iRepertoire and Arm-PCR of CDR3 regions yielded the TCR beta libraries. TCRdb re-called the multiplex PCR reads with MiXCR, one entry per CDR3 protein. The profile shows about 440,000 distinct CDR3 sequences, about 15% of them singletons. This clonotype appeared a few times. No antigen is known for it. Time point described: newly diagnosed GD, antithyroid drugs for less than 3 months. PBMCs provided the RNA from which the TCR library was made. This same sample was also taken into another study, of T cells in Graves' hyperthyroidism and ophthalmopathy.

The sequence came from a woman under 40 with Graves disease. Here the sequenced sample was peripheral blood mononuclear cells (PBMCs), taken at new diagnosis, from a patient treated with antithyroid drugs. The V call is TRBV11-2, the J call TRBJ2-1; a weak D match, TRBD2 (5 bases). CDR3 loop: CASTPGSNSYNEQFF. In DNA form, the CDR3 reads TGTGCCAGCACCCCTGGGAGCAACTCCTACAATGAGCAGTTCTTC.